This section outlines one TCR beta chain sequence together with its context. Clones were read by immunoSEQ multiplex PCR, and TCRdb kept only the in-frame ones, dropping some. The data show 95,000 to 100,000 clones, with 80% to 95% seen just once and roughly 3% held by the top ten. The record originates from a study of T cell changes during pregnancy in multiple sclerosis. Germline V lookup: CDR1 LNHDA, CDR2 SQIVND (reference sequence). CDR3 length equals 15 residues. V was trimmed by 0 bases and J by 5 bases, leaving 13 bases between them. J is TRBJ2-5 and V is TRBV19; D may be TRBD2 (6 bases). Sequences were derived from peripheral blood, sampled in the second trimester of pregnancy. This TCR was recovered from a female donor with multiple sclerosis, enrolled in a pregnancy study. This CDR3 reads CASSIEGPGGETQYF. The CDR3 DNA reads as TGTGCCAGTAGTATAGAAGGGCCCGGAGGGGAGACCCAGTACTTC.